The rows below give T cell receptor beta chains drawn from one sample of a study of shared clonotypes between healthy human individuals. Repertoires were generated with immunoSEQ multiplex PCR, while TCRdb's copy carries only in-frame clones and drops some. Seen here are about 1 million clones, 65% to 80% observed once, and the top ten hold less than 1.5%. Sequenced input: memory CD4+ T cells sorted from blood. The receptors originated from a man aged 18 to 30 in good health. Both conserved end residues are part of each CDR3. The order of the fields is D gene, CDR3 length, clone size, J gene, V gene, CDR3 protein, CDR3 DNA. The D gene is left open where the match is weak. Some rows have no size entry. The others give once, few or many, or a class for an expanded clone.

NA | 14 | NA | TRBJ1-4 | TRBV28 | CASSWLGGREKLFF | TGTGCCAGCAGCTGGTTAGGGGGACGGGAAAAACTGTTTTTT
NA | 11 | NA | TRBJ2-3 | TRBV6-5 | CASARDSQEYF | TGTGCCAGCGCTAGAGACAGTCAAGAGTATTTT
NA | 15 | NA | TRBJ2-3 | TRBV19 | CASSTPAASTDTQYF | TGTGCCAGTAGTACCCCCGCGGCTAGCACAGATACGCAGTATTTT
TRBD1 | 14 | NA | TRBJ1-1 | TRBV6-1 | CASRRTGGRTEAFF | TGTGCCAGCAGAAGGACAGGGGGTAGAACTGAAGCTTTCTTT
NA | 14 | few | TRBJ1-1 | TRBV9 | CASSVGILNTEAFF | TGTGCCAGCAGCGTAGGGATTTTGAACACTGAAGCTTTCTTT
NA | 14 | NA | TRBJ1-1 | TRBV7-9 | CASSLETMNTEAFF | TGTGCCAGCAGCTTAGAAACCATGAACACTGAAGCTTTCTTT
NA | 12 | NA | TRBJ1-2 | TRBV5-6 | CASSPQQGGYTF | TGTGCCAGCAGCCCCCAGCAGGGTGGCTACACCTTC
NA | 15 | NA | TRBJ2-1 | TRBV7-9 | CASSLGSSSYNEQFF | TGTGCCAGCAGCTTAGGGAGTTCCTCCTACAATGAGCAGTTCTTC
TRBD1 | 15 | NA | TRBJ1-6 | TRBV30 | CAWTLLDRVDSPLHF | TGTGCCTGGACTCTCCTGGACAGGGTCGATTCACCCCTCCACTTT
NA | 14 | NA | TRBJ2-2 | TRBV27 | CASSLPGTVGELFF | TGTGCCAGCAGTTTGCCCGGGACGGTCGGGGAGCTGTTTTTT
NA | 15 | NA | TRBJ2-2 | TRBV18 | CASSPPLPNTGELFF | TGTGCCAGCTCACCCCCGTTACCCAACACCGGGGAGCTGTTTTTT
TRBD2 | 16 | NA | TRBJ2-3 | TRBV29-1 | CSVAGLSGGVTDTQYF | TGCAGCGTGGCTGGGCTTAGCGGGGGGGTCACAGATACGCAGTATTTT
NA | 15 | few | TRBJ1-4 | TRBV7-2 | CASSSRTGRREKLFF | TGTGCCAGCAGCTCGAGGACTGGGAGGCGAGAAAAACTGTTTTTT
TRBD2 | 14 | NA | TRBJ2-1 | TRBV29-1 | CSVVTGGANNEQFF | TGCAGCGTTGTTACGGGAGGCGCAAACAATGAGCAGTTCTTC
NA | 12 | once | TRBJ1-1 | TRBV10-3 | CAIGGSDTEAFF | TGTGCCATCGGGGGCTCGGACACTGAAGCTTTCTTT
NA | 13 | few | TRBJ1-2 | TRBV4-2 | CASSQDTEYGYTF | TGTGCCAGCAGCCAAGACACAGAATATGGCTACACCTTC
NA | 15 | NA | TRBJ1-2 | TRBV18 | CASSPEQAFGYGYTF | TGTGCCAGCTCACCGGAGCAGGCCTTTGGGTATGGCTACACCTTC
TRBD2 | 16 | NA | TRBJ2-3 | TRBV6-4 | CASRSGGASSTDTQYF | TGTGCCAGCAGAAGCGGGGGAGCCTCTAGCACAGATACGCAGTATTTT
TRBD2 | 15 | NA | TRBJ2-3 | TRBV18 | CASSPAGTSADTQYF | TGTGCCAGCTCACCCGCCGGGACTAGCGCAGATACGCAGTATTTT
NA | 18 | once | TRBJ1-4 | TRBV4-2 | CASSQDTAGKTTNEKLFF | TGTGCCAGCAGCCAAGATACCGCGGGAAAAACAACTAATGAAAAACTGTTTTTT
NA | 17 | NA | TRBJ2-3 | TRBV7-3 | CASSLSPQAFGTDTQYF | TGTGCCAGCAGCTTAAGTCCCCAGGCCTTTGGCACAGATACGCAGTATTTT
TRBD1 | 14 | NA | TRBJ2-7 | TRBV7-9 | CASSAGTDRYEQYF | TGTGCCAGCAGCGCCGGGACAGACCGGTACGAGCAGTACTTC
TRBD2 | 15 | NA | TRBJ2-7 | TRBV2 | CASSEAAGGSYEQYF | TGTGCCAGCAGTGAAGCTGCGGGAGGGTCCTACGAGCAGTACTTC
NA | 14 | NA | TRBJ2-7 | TRBV5-6 | CASSWGGGRYEQYF | TGTGCCAGCAGCTGGGGAGGGGGTCGCTACGAGCAGTACTTC
TRBD1 | 13 | few | TRBJ1-5 | TRBV30 | CAWSAQGDQPQHF | TGTGCCTGGAGTGCCCAGGGGGATCAGCCCCAGCATTTT
TRBD1 | 18 | NA | TRBJ1-6 | TRBV5-4 | CASSQGQGAGVYNSPLHF | TGTGCCAGCAGCCAAGGACAGGGGGCGGGGGTTTATAATTCACCCCTCCACTTT
NA | 13 | NA | TRBJ2-3 | TRBV6-1 | CASSRQSPDTQYF | TGTGCCAGCTCGAGACAGTCACCAGATACGCAGTATTTT
NA | 14 | NA | TRBJ2-7 | TRBV6-5 | CASSNSGNRYEQYF | TGTGCCAGCAGTAATAGCGGAAACCGCTACGAGCAGTACTTC
NA | 14 | few | TRBJ2-2 | TRBV6-1 | CASRPQGHGGELFF | TGTGCCAGCCGTCCCCAGGGCCACGGCGGGGAGCTGTTTTTT
NA | 12 | NA | TRBJ1-2 | TRBV6-5 | CASSQGAYGYTF | TGTGCCAGCAGCCAAGGGGCCTATGGCTACACCTTC
NA | 14 | NA | TRBJ2-3 | TRBV27 | CASSPRRRTDTQYF | TGTGCCAGCAGTCCCAGAAGGAGGACAGATACGCAGTATTTT